This T cell receptor beta chain was recorded in a study of blood T cell repertoires in COVID-19 (dated by TCRdb to 2019 to 2021). Turning to the overall study: Collaborator samples came from the United States, Italy and Spain and covered acute and convalescent phases of COVID-19. The material from the prospective study consisted of cDNA or gDNA derived from T cells, B-cell-depleted T cells, or PBMCs. Subjects who had been exposed to COVID-19, were actively infected with it, or had recovered from it provided the deeply sampled blood TCRbeta repertoires that made up the dataset. The repertoires were made available in a free public database intended to serve as a resource for research on the immune response to SARS-CoV-2. The samples were drawn from the first 160 participants of the ongoing ImmuneRACE study and from about 1,200 subjects provided by 6 global collaborators. Nearly every sample came with metadata listing a de-identified subject ID, COVID-19 status, age in years and sex. Where available, HLA class I and class II types were obtained from metadata supplied by the sample provider rather than from assay-based typing. The paper as a whole reports these results and caveats: Clinical and demographic metadata were provided uncurated, with the amount varying by source and participant.

Comment on this clone: This receptor's antigen is unknown. The input lacks base qualities; no much larger clone sits a single base away.

The germline V gene sets CDR1 to MNHEY and CDR2 to SVGAGI. V is reduced by 7 bases and J by 4 bases, leaving a spacing of 16 bases between them. Inclusive of the bounding cysteine and phenylalanine, the CDR3 is 14 residues long. Only the CDR3 portion is preserved as DNA: 42 bases, with reading frame beginning at the first base. The immunoSEQ Assay, a bias-controlled multiplex PCR, was used to amplify TCRbeta CDR3 regions from genomic DNA. The authors' pipeline ran thus. The number of nucleated cells in each sample was estimated from the amplification of reference gene primers within the assay. Sequence reads were collapsed and filtered to measure the absolute abundance of every unique TCRbeta CDR3 rearrangement. Productive Simpson clonality was computed per sample as the square root of Simpson's diversity index over productive rearrangements. Sourced from immuneACCESS, this table was stored by TCRdb with only in-frame sequences that have V and J called. A share of the clones is absent; for the studies checked, an unresolved V gene accounts for under half, and the remainder has no known explanation. The V and J calls and clone size were taken over from that table, and D and trimming were inferred from the DNA. The sample includes approximately 82,000 clones, with around 80% observed a single time. About 7% of the sample lies in the top ten.

Each collaborating institution followed its own protocols to collect whole blood in K2EDTA tubes. Collaborator samples were shipped for TCRbeta analysis as frozen whole blood, isolated PBMCs, or DNA extracted from either sample type. The receptor chain draws on TRBV6-5 and TRBJ1-1, with the D gene not confidently named. Sequenced material: peripheral blood. The clonotype was recovered from a man between 50 and 59 years old with active or convalescent COVID-19. The DNA is TGTGCCAGCACCTTGAGGGAGAAGGGCACTGAAGCTTTCTTT. The encoded protein is CASTLREKGTEAFF.